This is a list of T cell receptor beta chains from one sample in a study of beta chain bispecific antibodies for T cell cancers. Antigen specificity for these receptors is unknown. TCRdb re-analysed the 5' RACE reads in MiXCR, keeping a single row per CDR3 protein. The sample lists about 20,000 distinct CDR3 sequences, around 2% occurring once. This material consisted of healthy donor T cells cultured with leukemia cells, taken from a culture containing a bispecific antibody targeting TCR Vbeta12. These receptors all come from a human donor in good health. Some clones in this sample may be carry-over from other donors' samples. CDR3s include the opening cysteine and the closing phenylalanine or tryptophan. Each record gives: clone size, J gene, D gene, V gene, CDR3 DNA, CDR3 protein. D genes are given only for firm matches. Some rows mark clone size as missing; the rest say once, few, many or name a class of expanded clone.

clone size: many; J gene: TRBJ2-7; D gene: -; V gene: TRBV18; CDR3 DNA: TGTGCCAGCTCACCACAAGACTACGAGCAGTACTTC; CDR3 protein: CASSPQDYEQYF
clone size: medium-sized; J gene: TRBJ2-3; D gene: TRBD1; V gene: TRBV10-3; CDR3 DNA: TGTGCCATATCCGGGACAGGAATCACAGATACGCAGTATTTT; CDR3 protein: CAISGTGITDTQYF
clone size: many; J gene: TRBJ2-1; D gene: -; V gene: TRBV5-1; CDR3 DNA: TGCGCCAGCAGCGTGGACCGGACCCTCTACAATGAGCAGTTCTTC; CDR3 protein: CASSVDRTLYNEQFF
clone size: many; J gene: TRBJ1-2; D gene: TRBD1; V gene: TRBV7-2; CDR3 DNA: TGTGCCAGCAGCTTAGCCAGGGGGCAGCGGTGGGGAAATAATGGCTACACCTTC; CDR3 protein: CASSLARGQRWGNNGYTF
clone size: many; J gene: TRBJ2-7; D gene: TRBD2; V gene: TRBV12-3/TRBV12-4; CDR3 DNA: TGTGCCAGTAAAGCGGGGCTCAGCTCCTACGAGCAGTACTTC; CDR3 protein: CASKAGLSSYEQYF
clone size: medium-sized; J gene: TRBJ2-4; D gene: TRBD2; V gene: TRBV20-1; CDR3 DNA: TGCAGTGCTATGACTAGCGGGGGGGCCCGGCTAGCCAAAAACATTCAGTACTTC; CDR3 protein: CSAMTSGGARLAKNIQYF
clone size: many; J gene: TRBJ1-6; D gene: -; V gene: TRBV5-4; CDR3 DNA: TGTGCCAGCAGCTTGGAGTATTCACCCCTCCACTTT; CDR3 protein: CASSLEYSPLHF
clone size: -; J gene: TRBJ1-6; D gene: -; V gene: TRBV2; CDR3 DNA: TGTGCCAGCTTCCCTGGAGATCAGGGGCCGAATTCACCCCTCCACTTT; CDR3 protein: CASFPGDQGPNSPLHF
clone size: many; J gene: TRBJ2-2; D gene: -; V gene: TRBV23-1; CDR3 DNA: TGCGCCAGGATGTGCAGGGCTTCCGCGGAGCTGTTTTTT; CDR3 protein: CARMCRASAELFF
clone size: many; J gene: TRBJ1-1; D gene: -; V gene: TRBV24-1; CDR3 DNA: TGTGCCACCCGGGGTTTGAACACTGAAGCTTTCTTT; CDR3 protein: CATRGLNTEAFF
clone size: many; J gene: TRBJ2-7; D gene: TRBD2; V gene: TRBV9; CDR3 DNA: TGTGCCAGCAGCGGCGGCGGGGGAACCTACGAGCAGTACTTC; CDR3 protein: CASSGGGGTYEQYF
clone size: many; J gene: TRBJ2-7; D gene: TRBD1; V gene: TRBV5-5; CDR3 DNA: TGTGCCAGCAGTTCCGAAGGGGGATTGGGACAGTATTCCTACGAGCAGTACTTC; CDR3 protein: CASSSEGGLGQYSYEQYF
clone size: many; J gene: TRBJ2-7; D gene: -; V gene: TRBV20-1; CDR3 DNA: TGCAGTGCTAGGGGCGAACAGGAGGGGTCCTACGAGCAGTACTTC; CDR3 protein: CSARGEQEGSYEQYF
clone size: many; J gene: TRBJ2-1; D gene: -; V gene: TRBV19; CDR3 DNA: TGTGCCAGTAGACAGGCGAATGAGCAGTTCTTC; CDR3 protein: CASRQANEQFF
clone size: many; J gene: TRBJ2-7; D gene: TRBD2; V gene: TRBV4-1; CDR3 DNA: TGCGCCAGCAGCCACCCTGGACTAGGTTTGCCCGAGCAGTACTTC; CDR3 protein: CASSHPGLGLPEQYF
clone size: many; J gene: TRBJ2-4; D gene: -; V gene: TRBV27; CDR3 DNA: TGTGCCAGCAGTTCCCTGCGGTACAGGGGCGGGGGGGCCAAAAACATTCAGTACTTC; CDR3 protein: CASSSLRYRGGGAKNIQYF
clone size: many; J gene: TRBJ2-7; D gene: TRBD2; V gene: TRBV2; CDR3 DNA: TGTGCCAGCAAGGAGGAGTGGCCGGGACTAGCGGCCTCCTACGAGCAGTACTTC; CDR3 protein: CASKEEWPGLAASYEQYF
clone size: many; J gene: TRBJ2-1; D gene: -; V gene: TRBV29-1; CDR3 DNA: TGCAGCGTCCCCCTGGTAGGGGTCGATGAGCAGTTCTTC; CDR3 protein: CSVPLVGVDEQFF
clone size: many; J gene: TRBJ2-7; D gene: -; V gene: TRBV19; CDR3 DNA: TGTGCCAGTAGTATGGGTGAGAGCGAGCAGTACTTC; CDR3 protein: CASSMGESEQYF
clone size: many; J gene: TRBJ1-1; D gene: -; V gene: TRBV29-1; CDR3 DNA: TGCAGCGTTGATGGCAGCCGGGGCACTGAAGCTTTCTTT; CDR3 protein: CSVDGSRGTEAFF
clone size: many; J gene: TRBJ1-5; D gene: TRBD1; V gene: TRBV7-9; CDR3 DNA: TGTGCCAGCAGCTCGTGGGACAGCCCGAGCAATCAGCCCCAGCATTTT; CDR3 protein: CASSSWDSPSNQPQHF
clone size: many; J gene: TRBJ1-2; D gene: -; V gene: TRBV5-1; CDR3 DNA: TGCGCCAGCAGCTTCTCTCGGGGGGCCCCCAGCGTTGGGTATGGCTACACCTTC; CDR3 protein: CASSFSRGAPSVGYGYTF
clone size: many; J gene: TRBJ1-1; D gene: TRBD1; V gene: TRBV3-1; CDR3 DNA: TGTGCCAGCAGCCAAGCCCTTCAGGGGGGAGCTTTCTTT; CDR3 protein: CASSQALQGGAFF
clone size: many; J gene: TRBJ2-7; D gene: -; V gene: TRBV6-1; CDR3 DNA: TGTGCCAGCAGTGAAGCGCAAGGGGTGGGCTACGAGCAGTACTTC; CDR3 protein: CASSEAQGVGYEQYF
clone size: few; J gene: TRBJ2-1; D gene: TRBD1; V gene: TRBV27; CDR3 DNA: TGTGCCAGCAGTTCACCGGGACAGGGTTTCGATGAGCAGTTCTTC; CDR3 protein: CASSSPGQGFDEQFF
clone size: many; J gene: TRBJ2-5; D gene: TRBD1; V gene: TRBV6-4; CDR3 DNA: TGTGCCAGCAGCCGGGACAGACCCCAAGAGACCCAGTACTTC; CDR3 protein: CASSRDRPQETQYF
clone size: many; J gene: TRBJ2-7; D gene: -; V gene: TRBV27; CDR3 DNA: TGTGCCAGCAGTTTATCAAAAGGATACGAGCAGTACTTC; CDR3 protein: CASSLSKGYEQYF
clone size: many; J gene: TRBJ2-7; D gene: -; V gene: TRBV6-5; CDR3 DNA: TGTGCCAGCAGTTTGGGAACCTACGAGCAGTACTTC; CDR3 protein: CASSLGTYEQYF
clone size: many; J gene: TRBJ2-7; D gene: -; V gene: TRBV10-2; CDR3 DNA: TGCGCCAGCAGTGACTCGGGGTCTTACGAGCAGTACTTC; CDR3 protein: CASSDSGSYEQYF
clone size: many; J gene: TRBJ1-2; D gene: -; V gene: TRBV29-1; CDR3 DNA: TGCAGCGTTGAAGTGGGACAACCGCTCTATGGCTACACCTTC; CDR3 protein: CSVEVGQPLYGYTF
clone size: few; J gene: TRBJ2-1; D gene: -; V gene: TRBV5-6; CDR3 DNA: TGTGCCAGCAGCCGTGGACAGAATTACAATGAGCAGTTCTTC; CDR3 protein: CASSRGQNYNEQFF
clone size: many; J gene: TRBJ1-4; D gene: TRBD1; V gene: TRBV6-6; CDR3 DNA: TGTGCCAGCAGCTTGCTTCAGGGGGGGAAACTGTTTTTT; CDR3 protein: CASSLLQGGKLFF
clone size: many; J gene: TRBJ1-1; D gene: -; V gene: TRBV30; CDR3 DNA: TGTGCCTGCTTCGGACCGCTTTACACTGAAGCTTTCTTT; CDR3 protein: CACFGPLYTEAFF
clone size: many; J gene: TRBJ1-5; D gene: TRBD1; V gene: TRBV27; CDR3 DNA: TGTGCCAGCAGTCCGGACAGGAATCAGCCCCAGCATTTT; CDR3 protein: CASSPDRNQPQHF
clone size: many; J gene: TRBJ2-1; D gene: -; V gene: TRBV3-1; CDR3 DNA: TGTGCCAGCAGCCAAGATCACCCCCGGTTCTCCTACAATGAGCAGTTCTTC; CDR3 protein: CASSQDHPRFSYNEQFF
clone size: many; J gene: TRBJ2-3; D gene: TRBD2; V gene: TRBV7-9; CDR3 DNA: TGTGCCAGCAGCAACCCCCCCGGACTAGCGGGGGGGCCCGCAGATACGCAGTATTTT; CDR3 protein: CASSNPPGLAGGPADTQYF
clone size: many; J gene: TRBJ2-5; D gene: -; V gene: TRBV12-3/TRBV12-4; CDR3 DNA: TGTGCCAGCAGTATCGGAGGGCAAGAGACCCAGTACTTC; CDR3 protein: CASSIGGQETQYF
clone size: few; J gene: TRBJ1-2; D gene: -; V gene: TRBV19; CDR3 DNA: TGTGCCAGTAGTATAGCGACCTCAGGAGGCTACACCTTC; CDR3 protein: CASSIATSGGYTF
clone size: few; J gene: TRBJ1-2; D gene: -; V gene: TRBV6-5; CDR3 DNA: TGTGCCAGCAGTTACGGGGGGGCGGACGGCTACACCTTC; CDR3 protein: CASSYGGADGYTF
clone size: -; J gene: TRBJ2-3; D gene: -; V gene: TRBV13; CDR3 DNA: TGTGCCAGCAGCTTAGAGGGCACTCTCTCGGAAGATACGCAGTATTTT; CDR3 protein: CASSLEGTLSEDTQYF
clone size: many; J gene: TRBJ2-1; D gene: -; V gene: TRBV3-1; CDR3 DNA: TGTGCCAGCAGCCAAGAGAGCCCCCGCACCCCAGATGAGCAGTTCTTC; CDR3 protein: CASSQESPRTPDEQFF
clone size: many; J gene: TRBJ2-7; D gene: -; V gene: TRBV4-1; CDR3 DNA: TGCGCCAGCAGCCAAGATCGCTGGCCTAGTTTATACTTC; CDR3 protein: CASSQDRWPSLYF
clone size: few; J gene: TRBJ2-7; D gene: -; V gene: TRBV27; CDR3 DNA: TGTGCCAGCAGCCCGCTGGGGGACCTCGTCGAGCAGTACTTC; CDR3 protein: CASSPLGDLVEQYF
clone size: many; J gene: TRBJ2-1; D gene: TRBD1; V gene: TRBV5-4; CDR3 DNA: TGTGCCAGCAGCTGGGGACAGGCCAAGTCCAATGAGCAGTTCTTC; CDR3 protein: CASSWGQAKSNEQFF
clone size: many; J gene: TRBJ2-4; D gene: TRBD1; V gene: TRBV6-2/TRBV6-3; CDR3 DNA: TGTGCCAGCAGCCCCTGGACAGGGGAATTCATTCAGTACTTC; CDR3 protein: CASSPWTGEFIQYF
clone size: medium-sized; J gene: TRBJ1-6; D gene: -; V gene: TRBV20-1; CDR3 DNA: TGCAGTGCTAGACAGGCAACAGGGAGTTCACCCCTCCACTTT; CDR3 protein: CSARQATGSSPLHF
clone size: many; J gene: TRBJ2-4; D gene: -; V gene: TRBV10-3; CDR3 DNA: TGTGCCATCAGTACCACGGGATCCATTTTAGCCAAAAACATTCAGTACTTC; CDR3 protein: CAISTTGSILAKNIQYF
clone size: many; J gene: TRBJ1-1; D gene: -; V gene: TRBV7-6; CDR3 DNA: TGTGCCAGCAGCCCGCCATTAGGAGAAAGGCCTGAAGCTTTCTTT; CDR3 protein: CASSPPLGERPEAFF
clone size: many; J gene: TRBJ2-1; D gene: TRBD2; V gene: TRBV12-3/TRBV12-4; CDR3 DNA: TGTGCCAGCCGTCCACTAGCGGGGAACAATGAGCAGTTCTTC; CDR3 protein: CASRPLAGNNEQFF
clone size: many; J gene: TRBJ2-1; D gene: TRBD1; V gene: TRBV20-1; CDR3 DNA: TGCAGTGCTAGAGGGGACAGGGGAATTGATGAGCAGTTCTTC; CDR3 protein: CSARGDRGIDEQFF
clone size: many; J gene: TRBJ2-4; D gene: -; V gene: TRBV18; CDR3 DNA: TGTGCCAGCTCACCACAGGTAGCCAAAAACATTCAGTACTTC; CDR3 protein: CASSPQVAKNIQYF
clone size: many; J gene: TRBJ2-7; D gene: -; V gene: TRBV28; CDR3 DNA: TGTGCCAGCAGCCCTTTTCGAAACGAGCAGTACTTC; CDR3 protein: CASSPFRNEQYF
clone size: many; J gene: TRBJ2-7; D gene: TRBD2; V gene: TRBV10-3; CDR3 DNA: TGTGCCATCAGTGAGCTACTAGCGGGGGCCACTCCCCGGGGAGAGCAGTACTTC; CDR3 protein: CAISELLAGATPRGEQYF
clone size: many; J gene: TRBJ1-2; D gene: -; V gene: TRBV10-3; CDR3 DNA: TGTGCCATCAGTGAGGAGGGCGGTGGCTATGGCTACACCTTC; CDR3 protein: CAISEEGGGYGYTF
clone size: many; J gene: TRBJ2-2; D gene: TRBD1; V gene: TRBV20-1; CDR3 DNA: TGCAGTGCTAGAAAGGAACAGGGGGCCGGGGAGCTGTTTTTT; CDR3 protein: CSARKEQGAGELFF
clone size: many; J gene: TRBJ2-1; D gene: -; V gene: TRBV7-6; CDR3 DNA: TGTGCCAGCAGCACAGACAATGAGCAGTTCTTC; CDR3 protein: CASSTDNEQFF
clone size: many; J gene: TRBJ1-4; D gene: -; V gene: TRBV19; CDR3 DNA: TGTGCCAGTAGTATTCTAGAAGAACAAAATGAAAAACTGTTTTTT; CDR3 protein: CASSILEEQNEKLFF
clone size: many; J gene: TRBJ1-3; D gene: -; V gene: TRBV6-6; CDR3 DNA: TGTGCCAGCACCGGGAGGCAGACGTACTCTGGAAACACCATATATTTT; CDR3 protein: CASTGRQTYSGNTIYF